This T cell receptor beta chain is from a study of T cell responses to AZD1222 COVID-19 vaccine. General study points: Repertoire sampling was restricted to post-peak T cell response timepoints. Baseline seropositives among AZD1222 recipients totaled only five or six. Females made up more of the donors, who were largely white British, and clonal diversity may have come out too low.

Profiling relied on immunoSEQ multiplex PCR, and the TCRdb table lists in-frame clones only, not all of them. The sample lists 95,000 to 150,000 clones, over 75% seen once, with less than 10% in the top ten. With respect to this clone: Its antigen is not identified.

Per the germline V gene, CDR1 is LGHDT and CDR2 is YNNKEL (reference sequence). The CDR3 sequence is 15 residues long. Trimming removed 1 base at V and 4 bases at J, with 13 bases between. The rearrangement joins TRBV3-1 (or the pseudogene TRBV3-2) to TRBJ1-2; D remains unclear. The sample here was peripheral blood, taken on day 0 of AZD1222 vaccination. The receptor was isolated from an adult in good health. The CDR3 DNA reads as TGTGCCAGCAGCCAAGGGACGACACTGGGCTATGGCTACACCTTC. Its translation is CASSQGTTLGYGYTF.